The following is a T cell receptor (beta chain) sequence with its context. The data were taken from a study of shared clonotypes between healthy human individuals. On the study more broadly: Aged 18 to 49, the donors were a couple of women and a few men.

The authors divided CD4+ cells into CD45RA+ naive and CD45RA-negative memory subsets. Profiled with immunoSEQ multiplex PCR; TCRdb holds only in-frame clones, not every one. The table records about 300,000 clones, around 74% of them present only once. There are 17 residues in the CDR3. Germline V CDR1 and CDR2: LNHDA, SQIVND (reference sequence). V was pared by 3 bases and J by 0 bases, with 4 bases of the junction left unmatched. The TCR comes from a young man in good health. The sample comprised memory CD4+ T cells sorted from blood. Subset defined: CD45RA-negative fraction. The chain links TRBV19 to TRBJ2-1, with 11 bases matching TRBD2. CDR3 bases: TGTGCCAGTAGTATCAGACTAGCGGGGTCCTCCTACAATGAGCAGTTCTTC. Amino acids: CASSIRLAGSSYNEQFF.